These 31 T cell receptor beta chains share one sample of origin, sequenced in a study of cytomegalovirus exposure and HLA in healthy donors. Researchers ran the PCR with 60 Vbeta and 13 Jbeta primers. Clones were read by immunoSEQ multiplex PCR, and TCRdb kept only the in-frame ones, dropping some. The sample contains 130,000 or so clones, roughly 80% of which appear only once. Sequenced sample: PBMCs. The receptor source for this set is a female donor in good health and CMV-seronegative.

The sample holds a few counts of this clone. As DNA, the CDR3 is TGTGCCAGCAGACCTCCGACAGGGTATAGTGAAGCTTTCTTT. Translated: CASRPPTGYSEAFF. This chain connects TRBV28 to TRBJ1-1; 7 nucleotides align to TRBD1. Trimming removed 6 bases from V and 7 bases from J; junction bases left unmatched: 11. Germline CDR1 and CDR2: MDHEN and SYDVKM. CDR3 length equals 14 residues.

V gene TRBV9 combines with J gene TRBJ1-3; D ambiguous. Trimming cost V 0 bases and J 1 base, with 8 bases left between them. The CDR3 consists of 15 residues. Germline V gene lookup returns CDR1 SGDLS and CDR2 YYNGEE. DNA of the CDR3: TGTGCCAGCAGCGTAGGTGGAGCTTCTGGAAACACCATATATTTT. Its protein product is CASSVGGASGNTIYF.

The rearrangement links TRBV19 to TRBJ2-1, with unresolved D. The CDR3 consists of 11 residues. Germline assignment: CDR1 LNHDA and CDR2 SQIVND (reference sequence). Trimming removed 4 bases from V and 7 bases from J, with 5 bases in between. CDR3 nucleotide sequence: TGTGCCAGTAGTAGAGGAAATGAGCAGTTCTTC. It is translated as CASSRGNEQFF.

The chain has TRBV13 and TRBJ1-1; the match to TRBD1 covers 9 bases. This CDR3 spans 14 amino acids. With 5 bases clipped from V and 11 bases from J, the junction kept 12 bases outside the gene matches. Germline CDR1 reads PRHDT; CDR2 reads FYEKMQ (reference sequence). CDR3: CASSRQGEFKMAFF. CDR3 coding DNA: TGTGCCAGCAGCCGACAGGGGGAGTTTAAGATGGCTTTCTTT.

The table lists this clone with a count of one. Written as DNA, the CDR3 is TGTGCCAGCAGTGCCCGGGACTTCTCTTACGAGCAGTACTTC. This translates into CASSARDFSYEQYF. The chain combines TRBV28 with TRBJ2-7, with D maybe TRBD2 (6 bases). This CDR3 is built from 14 residues. Looked up from germline, CDR1 is MDHEN and CDR2 is SYDVKM. Deletions cut 5 bases from V and 4 bases from J, with 15 bases between.

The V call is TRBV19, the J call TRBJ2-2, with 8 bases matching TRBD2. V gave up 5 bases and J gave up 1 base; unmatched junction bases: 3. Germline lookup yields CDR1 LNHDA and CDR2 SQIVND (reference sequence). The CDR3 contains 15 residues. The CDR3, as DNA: TGTGCCAGTAGTGTTACTAGCGGGAACACCGGGGAGCTGTTTTTT. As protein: CASSVTSGNTGELFF.

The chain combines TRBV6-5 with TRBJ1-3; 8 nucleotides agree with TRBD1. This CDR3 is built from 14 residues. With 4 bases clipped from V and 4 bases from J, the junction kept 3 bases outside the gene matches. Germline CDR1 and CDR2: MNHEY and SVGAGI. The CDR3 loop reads CASSSSGGGNTIYF. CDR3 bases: TGTGCCAGCAGTTCCTCAGGGGGCGGAAACACCATATATTTT.

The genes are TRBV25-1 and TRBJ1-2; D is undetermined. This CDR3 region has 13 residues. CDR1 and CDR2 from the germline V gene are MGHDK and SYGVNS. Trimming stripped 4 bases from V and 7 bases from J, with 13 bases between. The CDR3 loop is CASSVDWGGGYTF. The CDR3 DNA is TGTGCCAGCAGTGTGGATTGGGGAGGTGGCTACACCTTC.

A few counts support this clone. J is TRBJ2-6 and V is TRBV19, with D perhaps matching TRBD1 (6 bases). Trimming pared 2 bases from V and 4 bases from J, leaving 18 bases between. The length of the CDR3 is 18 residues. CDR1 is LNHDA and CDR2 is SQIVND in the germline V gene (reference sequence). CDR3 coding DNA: TGTGCCAGTAGTATACCCGGAAAGGGGGTAAAAGGGGCCAACGTCCTGACTTTC. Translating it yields CASSIPGKGVKGANVLTF.

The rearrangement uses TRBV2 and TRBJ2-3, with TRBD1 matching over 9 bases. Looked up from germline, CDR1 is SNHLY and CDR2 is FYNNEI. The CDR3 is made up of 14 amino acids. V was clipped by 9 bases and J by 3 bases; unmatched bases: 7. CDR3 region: CASRQGEFTDTQYF. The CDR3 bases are TGTGCCAGTAGACAGGGGGAATTTACAGATACGCAGTATTTT. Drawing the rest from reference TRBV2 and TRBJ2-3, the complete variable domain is EPEVTQTPSHQVTQMGQEVILRCVPISNHLYFYWYRQILGQKVEFLVSFYNNEISEKSEIFDDQFSVERPDGSNFTLKIRSTKLEDSAMYFCASRQGEFTDTQYFGPGTRLTVL.

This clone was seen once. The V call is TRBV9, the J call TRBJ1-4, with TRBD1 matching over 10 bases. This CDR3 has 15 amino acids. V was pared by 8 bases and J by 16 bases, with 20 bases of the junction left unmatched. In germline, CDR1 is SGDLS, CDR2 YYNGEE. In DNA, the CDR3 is TGTGCCAGGGGAACTCGTGACAGGGGGCGCCCCTCTAGGTTTTTT. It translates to CARGTRDRGRPSRFF.

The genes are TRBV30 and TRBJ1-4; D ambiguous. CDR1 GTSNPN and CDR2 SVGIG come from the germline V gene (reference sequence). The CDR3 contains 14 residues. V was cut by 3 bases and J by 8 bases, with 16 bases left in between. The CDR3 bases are TGTGCCTGGAGCCGGACGGGAGATGGCGAAAAACTGTTTTTT. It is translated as CAWSRTGDGEKLFF.

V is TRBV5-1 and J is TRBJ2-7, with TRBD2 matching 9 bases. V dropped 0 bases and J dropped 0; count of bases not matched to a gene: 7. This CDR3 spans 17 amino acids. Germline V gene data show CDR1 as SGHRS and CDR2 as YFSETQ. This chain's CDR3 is CASSLVPSGESSYEQYF. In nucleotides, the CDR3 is TGCGCCAGCAGCTTGGTCCCTAGCGGGGAGAGCTCCTACGAGCAGTACTTC.

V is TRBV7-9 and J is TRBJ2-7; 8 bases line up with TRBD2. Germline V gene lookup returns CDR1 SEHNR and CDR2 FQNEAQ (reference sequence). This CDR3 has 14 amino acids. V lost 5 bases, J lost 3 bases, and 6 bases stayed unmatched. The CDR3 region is CASSVSGSDYEQYF. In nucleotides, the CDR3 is TGTGCCAGCAGCGTAAGCGGGAGCGACTACGAGCAGTACTTC.

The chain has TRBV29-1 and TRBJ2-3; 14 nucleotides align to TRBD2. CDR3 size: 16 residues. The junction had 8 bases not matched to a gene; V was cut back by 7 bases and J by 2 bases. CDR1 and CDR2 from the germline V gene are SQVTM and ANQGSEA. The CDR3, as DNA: TGCAGCGCCCACGGACTAGCGGGGGGCCCCACAGATACGCAGTATTTT. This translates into CSAHGLAGGPTDTQYF.

CDR3 amino acids: CASTLGTSGYNEQFF. The CDR3 nucleotides are TGTGCCAGCACCCTAGGGACTAGCGGTTACAATGAGCAGTTCTTC. The rearrangement joins TRBV27 to TRBJ2-1; TRBD2 matches 11 bases. CDR1 is MNHEY, CDR2 SMNVEV, per germline (reference sequence). V was clipped by 7 bases and J by 4 bases; unmatched bases: 6. CDR3 length: 15 amino acids.

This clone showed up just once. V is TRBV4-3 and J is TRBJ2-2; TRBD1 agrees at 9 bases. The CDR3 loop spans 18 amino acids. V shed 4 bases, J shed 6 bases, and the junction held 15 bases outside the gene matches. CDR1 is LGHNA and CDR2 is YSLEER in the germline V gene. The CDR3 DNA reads TGCGCCAGCAGCCCACTACCTCCGGGACAGGGATTTCCCGGGGAGCTGTTTTTT. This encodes CASSPLPPGQGFPGELFF.

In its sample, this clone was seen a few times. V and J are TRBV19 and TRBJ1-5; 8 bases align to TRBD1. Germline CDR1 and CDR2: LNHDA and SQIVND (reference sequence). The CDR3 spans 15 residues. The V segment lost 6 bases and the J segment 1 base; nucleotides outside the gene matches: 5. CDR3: CASSRQGMSNQPQHF. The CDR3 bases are TGTGCCAGTAGCCGACAGGGGATGAGCAATCAGCCCCAGCATTTT.

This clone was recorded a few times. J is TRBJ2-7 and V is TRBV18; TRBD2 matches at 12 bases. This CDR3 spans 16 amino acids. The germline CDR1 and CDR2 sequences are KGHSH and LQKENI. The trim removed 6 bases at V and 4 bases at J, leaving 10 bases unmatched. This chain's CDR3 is CASSPGLAGGVYEQYF. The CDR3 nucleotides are TGTGCCAGCTCTCCTGGCCTAGCGGGAGGGGTTTACGAGCAGTACTTC.

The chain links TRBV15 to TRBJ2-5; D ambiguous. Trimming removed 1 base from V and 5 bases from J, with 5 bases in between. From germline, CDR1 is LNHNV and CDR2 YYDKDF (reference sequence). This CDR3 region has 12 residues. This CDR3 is CATSRARETQYF. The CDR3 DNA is TGTGCCACCAGCAGAGCCAGGGAGACCCAGTACTTC.

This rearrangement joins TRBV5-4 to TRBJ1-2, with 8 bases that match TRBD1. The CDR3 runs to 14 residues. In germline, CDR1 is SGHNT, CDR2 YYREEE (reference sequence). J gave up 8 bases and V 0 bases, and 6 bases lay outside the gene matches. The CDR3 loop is CASSLDRGLGGYTF. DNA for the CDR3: TGTGCCAGCAGCTTGGACAGGGGGTTAGGGGGCTACACCTTC.

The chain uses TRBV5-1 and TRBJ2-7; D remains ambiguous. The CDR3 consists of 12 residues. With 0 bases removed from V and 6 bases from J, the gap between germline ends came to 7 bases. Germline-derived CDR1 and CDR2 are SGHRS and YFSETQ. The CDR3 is CASSLVSGEQYF. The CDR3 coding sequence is TGCGCCAGCAGCTTGGTATCAGGCGAGCAGTACTTC.

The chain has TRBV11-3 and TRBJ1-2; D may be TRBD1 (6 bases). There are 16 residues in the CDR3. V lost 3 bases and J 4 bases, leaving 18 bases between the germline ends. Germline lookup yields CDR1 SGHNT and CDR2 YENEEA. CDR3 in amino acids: CASSFARTGTGYGYTF. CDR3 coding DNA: TGTGCCAGCAGCTTCGCCCGAACAGGGACCGGCTATGGCTACACCTTC. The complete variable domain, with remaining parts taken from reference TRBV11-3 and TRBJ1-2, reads EAGVVQSPRYKIIEKKQPVAFWCNPISGHNTLYWYLQNLGQGPELLIRYENEEAVDDSQLPKDRFSAERLKGVDSTLKIQPAELGDSAVYLCASSFARTGTGYGYTFGSGTRLTVV.

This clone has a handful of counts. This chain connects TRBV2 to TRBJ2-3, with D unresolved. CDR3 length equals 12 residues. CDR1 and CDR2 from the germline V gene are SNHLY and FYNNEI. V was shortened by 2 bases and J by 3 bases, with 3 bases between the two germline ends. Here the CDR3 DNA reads TGTGCCAGCAGTGAACGGACAGATACGCAGTATTTT. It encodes CASSERTDTQYF.

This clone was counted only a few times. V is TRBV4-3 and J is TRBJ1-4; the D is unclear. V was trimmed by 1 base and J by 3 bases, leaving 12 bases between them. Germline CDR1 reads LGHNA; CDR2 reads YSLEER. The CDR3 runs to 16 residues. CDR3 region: CASSQGAWAPNEKLFF. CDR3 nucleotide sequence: TGCGCCAGCAGCCAAGGGGCGTGGGCACCTAATGAAAAACTGTTTTTT.

CDR3 sequence: CASSFTSGQVGGYTF. CDR3 sequence (DNA): TGTGCCAGCAGCTTCACCTCGGGACAGGTCGGTGGCTACACCTTC. V and J are TRBV7-9 and TRBJ1-2; the match to TRBD1 covers 8 bases. J was trimmed by 7 bases and V by 3 bases; bases with no gene match: 10. The CDR3 sequence is 15 residues long. CDR1 is SEHNR, CDR2 FQNEAQ, per germline (reference sequence).

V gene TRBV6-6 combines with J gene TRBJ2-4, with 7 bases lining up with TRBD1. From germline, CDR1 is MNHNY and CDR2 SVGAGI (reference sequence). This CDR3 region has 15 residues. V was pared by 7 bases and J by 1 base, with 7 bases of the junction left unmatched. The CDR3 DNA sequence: TGTGCCAGCACCGAACAGGGGCTGGCCAAAAACATTCAGTACTTC. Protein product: CASTEQGLAKNIQYF.

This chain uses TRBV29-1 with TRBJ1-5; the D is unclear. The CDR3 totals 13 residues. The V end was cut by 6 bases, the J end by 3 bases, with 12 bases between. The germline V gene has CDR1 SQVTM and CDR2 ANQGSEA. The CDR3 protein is CSVAHRDNQPQHF. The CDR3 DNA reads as TGCAGCGTGGCCCACAGAGACAATCAGCCCCAGCATTTT. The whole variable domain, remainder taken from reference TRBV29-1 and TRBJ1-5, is SAVISQKPSRDICQRGTSLTIQCQVDSQVTMMFWYRQQPGQSLTLIATANQGSEATYESGFVIDKFPISRPNLTFSTLTVSNMSPEDSSIYLCSVAHRDNQPQHFGDGTRLSIL.

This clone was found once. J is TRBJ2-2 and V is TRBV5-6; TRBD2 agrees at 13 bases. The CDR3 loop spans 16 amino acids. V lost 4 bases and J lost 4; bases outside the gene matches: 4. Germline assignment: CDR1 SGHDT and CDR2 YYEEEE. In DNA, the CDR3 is TGTGCCAGCAGCGTGGGACTAGCGGGAATCACCGGGGAGCTGTTTTTT. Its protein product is CASSVGLAGITGELFF. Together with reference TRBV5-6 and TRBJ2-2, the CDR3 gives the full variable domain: DAGVTQSPTHLIKTRGQQVTLRCSPKSGHDTVSWYQQALGQGPQFIFQYYEEEERQRGNFPDRFSGHQFPNYSSELNVNALLLGDSALYLCASSVGLAGITGELFFGEGSRLTVL.

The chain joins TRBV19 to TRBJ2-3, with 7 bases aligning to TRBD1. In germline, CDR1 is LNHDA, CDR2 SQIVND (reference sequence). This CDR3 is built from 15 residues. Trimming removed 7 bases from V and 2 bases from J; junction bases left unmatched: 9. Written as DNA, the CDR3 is TGTGCCAGTAACACTCGACAGGGACCCACAGATACGCAGTATTTT. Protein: CASNTRQGPTDTQYF.

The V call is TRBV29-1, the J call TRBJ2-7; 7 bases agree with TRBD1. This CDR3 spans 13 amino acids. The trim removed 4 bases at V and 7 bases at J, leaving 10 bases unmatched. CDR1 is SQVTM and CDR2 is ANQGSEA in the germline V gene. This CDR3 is CSVVFRGFLEQYF. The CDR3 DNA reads TGCAGCGTTGTCTTCAGGGGGTTTTTGGAGCAGTACTTC.